This T cell receptor (beta chain) stems from a study of breast tumors, draining lymph nodes, adjacent tissues. Breast cancer patients provided tissue from their axillary draining lymph nodes. This CDR3 has 15 amino acids. V lost 8 bases and J lost 6; bases outside the gene matches: 9. Germline CDR1 is SNHLY and CDR2 is FYNNEI. TCRdb ran MiXCR on the multiplex PCR reads and lists one entry per CDR3 protein. Of over 150,000 distinct CDR3 sequences listed, 30% to 35% are singletons. General study results and limits: That most tumor T cells come from lymph nodes remained unproven. Luminal-like breast cancer showed significantly higher tumor–nontumor repertoire similarity than basal-like.

Ten or more counts support this clonotype. Its antigen is still unknown. The chain has TRBV2 and TRBJ2-3; TRBD2 agrees at 12 bases. The material sequenced was axillary lymph node tissue. This receptor was taken from a female donor with breast cancer. Some clones in this sample may be carry-over from other donors' samples. DNA for the CDR3: TGTGCCAGCCGACTAGCGGGGGCCTACGGGGATACGCAGTATTTT. This sequence encodes CASRLAGAYGDTQYF.